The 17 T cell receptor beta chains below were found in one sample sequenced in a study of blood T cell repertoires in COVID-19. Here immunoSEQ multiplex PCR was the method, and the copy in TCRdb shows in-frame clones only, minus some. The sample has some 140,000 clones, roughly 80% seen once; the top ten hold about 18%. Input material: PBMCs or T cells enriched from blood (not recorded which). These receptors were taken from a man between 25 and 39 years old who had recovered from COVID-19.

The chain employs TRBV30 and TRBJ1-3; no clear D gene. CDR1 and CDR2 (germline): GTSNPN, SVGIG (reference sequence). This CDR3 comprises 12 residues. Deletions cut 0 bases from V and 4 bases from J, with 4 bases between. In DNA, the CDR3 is TGTGCCTGGAGTGTATTAGGAAACACCATATATTTT. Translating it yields CAWSVLGNTIYF.

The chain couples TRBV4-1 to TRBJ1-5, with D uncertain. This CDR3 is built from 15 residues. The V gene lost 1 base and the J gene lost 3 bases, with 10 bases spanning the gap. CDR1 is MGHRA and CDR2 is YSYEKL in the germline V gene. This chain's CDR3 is CASSQVVATNQPQHF. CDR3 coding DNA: TGCGCCAGCAGCCAAGTTGTCGCTACCAATCAGCCCCAGCATTTT.

The DNA of the CDR3 is TGTGCCAGCAGTGAAATGGGACTAGCGGCTCGTAGAGATACGCAGTATTTT. Its protein product is CASSEMGLAARRDTQYF. This chain connects TRBV6-1 to TRBJ2-3; the match to TRBD2 covers 11 bases. Germline CDR1 is MNHNS and CDR2 is SASEGT. V was pared by 2 bases and J by 5 bases, with 9 bases of the junction left unmatched. The CDR3 is 17 residues long.

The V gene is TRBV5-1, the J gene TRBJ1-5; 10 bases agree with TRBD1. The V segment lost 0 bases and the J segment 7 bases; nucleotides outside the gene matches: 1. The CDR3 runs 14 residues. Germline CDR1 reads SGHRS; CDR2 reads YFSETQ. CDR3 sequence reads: CASSLGDRGQPQHF. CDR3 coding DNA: TGCGCCAGCAGCTTGGGGGACAGGGGCCAGCCCCAGCATTTT.

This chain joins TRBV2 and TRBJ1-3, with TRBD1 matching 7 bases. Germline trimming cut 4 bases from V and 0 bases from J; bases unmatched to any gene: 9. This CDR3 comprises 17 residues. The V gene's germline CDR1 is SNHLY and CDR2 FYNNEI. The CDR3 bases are TGTGCCAGCAGTGTGCGTGACAGGGCAATCTCTGGAAACACCATATATTTT. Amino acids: CASSVRDRAISGNTIYF.

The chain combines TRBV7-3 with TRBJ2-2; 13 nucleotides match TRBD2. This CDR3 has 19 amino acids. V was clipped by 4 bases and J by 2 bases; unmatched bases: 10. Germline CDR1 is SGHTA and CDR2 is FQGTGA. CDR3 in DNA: TGTGCCAGCAGCTCAGTTCGACTAGCGGGAGGTGGTAACACCGGGGAGCTGTTTTTT. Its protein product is CASSSVRLAGGGNTGELFF.

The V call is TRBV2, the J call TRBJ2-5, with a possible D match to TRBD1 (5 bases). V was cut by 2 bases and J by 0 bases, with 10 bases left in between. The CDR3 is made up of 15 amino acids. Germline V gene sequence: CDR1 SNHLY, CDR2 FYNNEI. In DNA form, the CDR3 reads TGTGCCAGCAGTGAAATGGGCAGGGACCAAGAGACCCAGTACTTC. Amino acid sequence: CASSEMGRDQETQYF. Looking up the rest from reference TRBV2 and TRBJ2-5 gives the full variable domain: EPEVTQTPSHQVTQMGQEVILRCVPISNHLYFYWYRQILGQKVEFLVSFYNNEISEKSEIFDDQFSVERPDGSNFTLKIRSTKLEDSAMYFCASSEMGRDQETQYFGPGTRLLVL.

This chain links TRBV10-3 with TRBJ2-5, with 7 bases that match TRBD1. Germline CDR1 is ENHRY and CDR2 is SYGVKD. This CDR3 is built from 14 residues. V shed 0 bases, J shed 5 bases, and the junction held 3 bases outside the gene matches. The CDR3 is CAISESDREETQYF. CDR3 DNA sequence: TGTGCCATCAGTGAGTCTGACAGGGAGGAGACCCAGTACTTC.

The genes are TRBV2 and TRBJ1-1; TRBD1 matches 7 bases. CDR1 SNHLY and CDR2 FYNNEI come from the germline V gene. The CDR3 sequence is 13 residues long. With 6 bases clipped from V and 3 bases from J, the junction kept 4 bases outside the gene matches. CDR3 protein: CASRSDRDTEAFF. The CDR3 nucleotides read TGTGCCAGCAGGTCCGACAGGGACACTGAAGCTTTCTTT. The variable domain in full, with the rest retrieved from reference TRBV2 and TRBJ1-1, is EPEVTQTPSHQVTQMGQEVILRCVPISNHLYFYWYRQILGQKVEFLVSFYNNEISEKSEIFDDQFSVERPDGSNFTLKIRSTKLEDSAMYFCASRSDRDTEAFFGQGTRLTVV.

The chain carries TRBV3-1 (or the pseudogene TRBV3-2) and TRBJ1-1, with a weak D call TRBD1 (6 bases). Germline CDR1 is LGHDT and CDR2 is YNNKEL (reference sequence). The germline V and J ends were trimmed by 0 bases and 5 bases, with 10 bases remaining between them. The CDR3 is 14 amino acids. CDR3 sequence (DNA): TGTGCCAGCAGCCAAGACAGGGGTGGGACTGAAGCTTTCTTT. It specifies CASSQDRGGTEAFF.

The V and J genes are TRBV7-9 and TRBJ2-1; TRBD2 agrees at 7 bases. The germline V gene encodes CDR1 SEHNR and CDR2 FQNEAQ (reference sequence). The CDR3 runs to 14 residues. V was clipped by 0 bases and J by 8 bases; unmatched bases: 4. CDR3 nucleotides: TGTGCCAGCAGCTTAGCGGGGGGGTTCGATGAGCAGTTCTTC. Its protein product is CASSLAGGFDEQFF.

DNA for the CDR3: TGTGCCACCAGCAGAGATCGAGGGGGCGCTGAGACCCAGTACTTC. Amino acids: CATSRDRGGAETQYF. The gene calls are TRBV15 and TRBJ2-5; 7 nucleotides line up with TRBD1. The CDR3 covers 15 residues. V gave up 0 bases and J gave up 5 bases; unmatched junction bases: 6. Germline CDR1 and CDR2: LNHNV and YYDKDF (reference sequence).

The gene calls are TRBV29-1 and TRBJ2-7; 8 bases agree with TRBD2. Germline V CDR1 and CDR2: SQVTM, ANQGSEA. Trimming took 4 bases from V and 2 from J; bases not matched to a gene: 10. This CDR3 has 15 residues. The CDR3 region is CSVGVSSGMTYEQYF. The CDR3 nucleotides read TGCAGCGTTGGGGTAAGTAGCGGGATGACCTACGAGCAGTACTTC.

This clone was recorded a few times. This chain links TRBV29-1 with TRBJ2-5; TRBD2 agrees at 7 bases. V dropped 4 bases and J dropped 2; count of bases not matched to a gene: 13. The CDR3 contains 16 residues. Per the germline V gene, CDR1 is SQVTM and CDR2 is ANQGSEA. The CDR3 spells CSVAPIRLSGQETQYF. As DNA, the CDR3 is TGCAGCGTTGCCCCTATCCGTCTTAGCGGGCAAGAGACCCAGTACTTC.

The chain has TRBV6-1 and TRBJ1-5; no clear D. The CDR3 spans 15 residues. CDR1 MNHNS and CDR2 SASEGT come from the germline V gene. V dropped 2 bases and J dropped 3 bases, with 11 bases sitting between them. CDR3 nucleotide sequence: TGTGCCAGCAGTGAATTGGCGGGAAACAATCAGCCCCAGCATTTT. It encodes CASSELAGNNQPQHF.

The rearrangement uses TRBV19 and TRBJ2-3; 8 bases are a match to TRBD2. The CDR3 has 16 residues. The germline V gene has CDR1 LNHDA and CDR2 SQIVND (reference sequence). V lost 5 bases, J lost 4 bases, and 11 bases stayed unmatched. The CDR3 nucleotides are TGTGCCAGTAGTCCCCTGGGGCGGGGGGCCCCAGATACGCAGTATTTT. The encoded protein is CASSPLGRGAPDTQYF. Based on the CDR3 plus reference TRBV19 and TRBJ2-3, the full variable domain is DGGITQSPKYLFRKEGQNVTLSCEQNLNHDAMYWYRQDPGQGLRLIYYSQIVNDFQKGDIAEGYSVSREKKESFPLTVTSAQKNPTAFYLCASSPLGRGAPDTQYFGPGTRLTVL.

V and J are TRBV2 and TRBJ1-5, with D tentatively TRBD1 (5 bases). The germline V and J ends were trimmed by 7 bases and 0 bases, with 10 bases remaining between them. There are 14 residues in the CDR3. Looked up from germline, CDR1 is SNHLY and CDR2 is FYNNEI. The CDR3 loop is CASNEDNSNQPQHF. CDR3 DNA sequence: TGTGCCAGCAATGAGGACAATAGCAATCAGCCCCAGCATTTT.